This TCR beta chain appears in the sequencing data of a study of OX40 agonist ivuxolimab in advanced cancers. Describing the broader study: The costimulatory receptor OX40 (CD134) was targeted by ivuxolimab, a fully human IgG2 agonistic monoclonal antibody. Of the roughly 53 patients in dose escalation, approximately 20 had hepatocellular carcinoma, about 15 had melanoma, 9 had renal cell carcinoma and 9 had head and neck cancer. Patients were allowed to have had prior anti-PD-1, anti-PD-L1 or anti-CTLA-4 therapy, and approximately 40% of the dose-escalation patients had been treated with checkpoint inhibitors. The point of sequencing TCRbeta in the periphery was to test whether ivuxolimab changed TCR sequence diversity and drove clonal T-cell expansion. The paper reports the monotherapy dose-escalation portion (N of about 52 patients) of the phase I ivuxolimab trial. The dose-escalation cohort was roughly 80% male with a mean age of around 64 years, ranging from about 23 to 85. Intravenous ivuxolimab was administered to patients every 2 weeks at six dose levels: 0.01, 0.1, 0.3, 1.5, 3 and 10 mg/kg. Partial responses occurred in three dose-escalation patients, of whom one had hepatocellular carcinoma and two had cutaneous melanoma.

Genomic DNA was extracted from sorted cells for sequencing of the TCRbeta CDR3 region. The immunoSEQ Assay was used to sequence the TCRbeta CDR3 regions. What TCRdb holds here is the immuneACCESS table cut down to in-frame rearrangements. Part of the clones is not present; checked against another copy, under half of the missing clones reflect an unresolved V gene, and the others are unexplained. The table for this sample lists 16,000 or so clones; 70% to 90% of them were counted only once. The top ten constitute 3% to 4.5% of the sample. Findings and caveats that apply to the study as a whole: Low levels of normalized T-cell clonal expansion were also seen in some patients who did not respond. On average, CD8+ T cells showed more expanded clones than CD4+ T cells after ivuxolimab. At doses of 0.1 to 3.0 mg/kg, clonal expansion of both CD4+ and CD8+ blood T cells was observed from baseline to week 6. In partial responders in the 0.1-3.0 mg/kg groups, normalized peripheral clonal expansion was found to be among the lowest, especially among CD8+ T cells. Antigen specificity was not determined for the clonally expanded peripheral T cells.

On this clone itself: This clone's antigen is unknown. Base qualities are not at hand, and no much larger clone is one base apart.

The trial excluded patients who had a history of autoimmune disease or who were on systemic immunosuppression. Peripheral blood for TCR sequencing was collected from all dose cohorts at baseline, on cycle 4 day 1, and on cycle 7 day 1. The samples were taken from a phase I, first-in-human, multicenter, open-label dose-escalation trial of ivuxolimab. Adults with locally advanced or metastatic melanoma, renal cell, hepatocellular, or head and neck squamous cell carcinoma were enrolled in the trial. Before TCR sequencing, CD4+ T cells and CD8+ T cells from peripheral blood were sorted into separate populations. Inclusive of the bounding cysteine and phenylalanine, the CDR3 is 14 residues long. Only the CDR3 DNA stays, 42 bases, in frame from base 1. Taken from the germline V gene, the CDR1 and CDR2 loops are MDHEN and SYDVKM. The V and J ends are trimmed by 7 bases and 4 bases, leaving 16 bases between them.

This clonotype originated in an adult with an advanced solid tumor such as melanoma, head and neck, liver or kidney cancer. The sequence joins TRBV28 to TRBJ2-5; the D region is possibly TRBD1 or TRBD2, each matching across 5 bases. Specimen: CD4+ or CD8+ T cells sorted from blood, collected in a trial of the OX40 agonist ivuxolimab. The DNA sequence is as follows: TGTGCCAGCACCGTCCCTGAGGGGCCAGAGACCCAGTACTTC. Its translation reads: CASTVPEGPETQYF.